These 19 T cell receptor beta chains originate from one sample sequenced in a study of cytomegalovirus exposure and HLA in healthy donors. PCR was performed using 60 Vbeta and 13 Jbeta primers. Libraries were prepared by immunoSEQ multiplex PCR; TCRdb keeps only in-frame clonotypes and omits some of them. The data contain 190,000 or so clones, 80% to 85% of them singletons. The source material was PBMCs. These receptors came from a man in his forties or fifties in good health and CMV-seronegative.

This clone was seen a few times. This rearrangement joins TRBV6-6 to TRBJ1-1; TRBD1 might be the D (6 bases). The CDR3 is 11 residues long. With 5 bases removed from V and 11 bases from J, the gap between germline ends came to 12 bases. CDR1 and CDR2 (germline): MNHNY, SVGAGI (reference sequence). The CDR3 DNA reads TGTGCCAGCAGTCTAACAGGGCGGGCTTTCTTT. Translation: CASSLTGRAFF.

Relative to its sample, this clone is medium-sized (0.01 to 0.1%). This chain uses TRBV5-6 with TRBJ2-7, with a weak D call TRBD1 (6 bases). CDR3 length: 14 residues. Trimming stripped 4 bases from V and 5 bases from J, with 16 bases between. Germline loops: CDR1 SGHDT, CDR2 YYEEEE. In DNA, the CDR3 is TGTGCCAGCAGCCTAACCGGGACACCCCACGAGCAGTACTTC. It is translated as CASSLTGTPHEQYF.

Only one count was recorded for this clone. The V and J genes are TRBV30 and TRBJ1-5, with TRBD1 matching 9 bases. This CDR3 comprises 15 residues. J gave up 3 bases and V 3 bases, and 6 bases lay outside the gene matches. Germline-derived CDR1 and CDR2 are GTSNPN and SVGIG (reference sequence). Written as DNA, the CDR3 is TGTGCCTGGAGCGGTGGACAGGGGCCCAATCAGCCCCAGCATTTT. Translating it yields CAWSGGQGPNQPQHF.

In the case of this clone: Different DNA sequences within this sample yield the same CDR3. The V call is TRBV7-2, the J call TRBJ1-3; 7 bases match TRBD1. Germline lookup yields CDR1 SGHTA and CDR2 FQGNSA. The CDR3 runs to 14 residues. The ends lost 2 bases at V and 2 bases at J; junction bases unmatched: 0. CDR3 nucleotides: TGTGCCAGCAGCTTAACAGGGGCTGGAAACACCATATATTTT. This sequence encodes CASSLTGAGNTIYF. Using reference TRBV7-2 and TRBJ1-3 for the parts outside the CDR3, the full variable domain is GAGVSQSPSNKVTEKGKDVELRCDPISGHTALYWYRQSLGQGLEFLIYFQGNSAPDKSGLPSDRFSAERTGGSVSTLTIQRTQQEDSAVYLCASSLTGAGNTIYFGEGSWLTVV.

This chain uses TRBV6-5 with TRBJ1-1; the match to TRBD1 covers 9 bases. V lost 4 bases, J lost 12 bases, and 12 bases stayed unmatched. The CDR3 contains 14 residues. Germline assignment: CDR1 MNHEY and CDR2 SVGAGI. Here the CDR3 DNA reads TGTGCCAGCAGTTCCAAAACAGGGGGCAGGTTGACTTTCTTT. Protein: CASSSKTGGRLTFF.

A few counts support this clone. V gene TRBV5-4 combines with J gene TRBJ2-1; 15 bases line up with TRBD2. Germline CDR1 SGHNT, CDR2 YYREEE (reference sequence). The CDR3 has 15 residues. The J segment lost 9 bases and the V segment lost 7 bases, leaving 8 bases of the junction unmatched. The CDR3 spells CASHLRTSGRGEQFF. The CDR3 coding sequence is TGTGCCAGCCATCTCCGGACTAGCGGGAGGGGTGAGCAGTTCTTC.

This chain connects TRBV10-1 to TRBJ2-3; 9 nucleotides match TRBD2. CDR1 WNHNN and CDR2 SYGVQD come from the germline V gene (reference sequence). The CDR3 length is 15 residues. With V trimmed by 5 bases and J by 2 bases, 5 bases remained unmatched. CDR3 nucleotides: TGCGCCAGCAGTCCAGCGGGAGGCGACACAGATACGCAGTATTTT. This codes for CASSPAGGDTDTQYF.

The V and J genes are TRBV7-2 and TRBJ1-2; 7 bases are a match to TRBD1. CDR1 is SGHTA and CDR2 is FQGNSA in the germline V gene. V was clipped by 5 bases and J by 3 bases; unmatched bases: 9. CDR3 length: 15 residues. In DNA form, the CDR3 reads TGTGCCAGCAGCCCCGTGCCAGGGGGGTACTATGGCTACACCTTC. Translated: CASSPVPGGYYGYTF.

This sequence joins TRBV19 and TRBJ2-7; a weak D match, TRBD1 (5 bases). The CDR3 contains 15 residues. With 6 bases removed from V and 5 bases from J, the gap between germline ends came to 20 bases. Germline V CDR1 and CDR2: LNHDA, SQIVND (reference sequence). The chain's CDR3 is CASRLTAKGRHEQYF. Written as DNA, the CDR3 is TGTGCCAGTAGGTTGACAGCGAAAGGGCGACACGAGCAGTACTTC.

The table lists this clone with a count of one. The V call is TRBV29-1, the J call TRBJ1-4; no clear D gene. Trimming took off 7 bases at V and 2 bases at J, with 8 bases between the two ends. Per germline, CDR1 SQVTM and CDR2 ANQGSEA. The CDR3 is 12 residues long. CDR3 amino acids: CSARVTNEKLFF. The DNA of the CDR3 is TGCAGCGCCCGAGTCACTAATGAAAAACTGTTTTTT.

The chain recombines TRBV28 with TRBJ1-5; D possibly corresponds to TRBD1 (6 bases). Per the germline V gene, CDR1 is MDHEN and CDR2 is SYDVKM. CDR3 length: 16 amino acids. V was cut by 4 bases and J by 5 bases, with 18 bases left in between. CDR3 sequence (DNA): TGTGCCAGCAGTTCTGACAGGTCCTTAGCGTATCAGCCCCAGCATTTT. Translating gives CASSSDRSLAYQPQHF.

The sample holds one count of this clone. The chain uses TRBV18 and TRBJ2-3, with 8 positions matching TRBD2. The CDR3 sequence is 16 residues long. The V segment lost 1 base and the J segment 5 bases; nucleotides outside the gene matches: 8. In germline, CDR1 is KGHSH, CDR2 LQKENI. CDR3 loop: CASSPLAAGERDTQYF. DNA for the CDR3: TGTGCCAGCTCACCACTAGCAGCGGGAGAGAGAGATACGCAGTATTTT. The full variable domain, rest sourced from reference TRBV18 and TRBJ2-3, is NAGVMQNPRHLVRRRGQEARLRCSPMKGHSHVYWYRQLPEEGLKFMVYLQKENIIDESGMPKERFSAEFPKEGPSILRIQQVVRGDSAAYFCASSPLAAGERDTQYFGPGTRLTVL.

This clone came up once. V gene TRBV5-1 combines with J gene TRBJ2-3, with TRBD2 matching 8 bases. The germline gives CDR1 SGHRS, CDR2 YFSETQ. This CDR3 is built from 14 residues. The V gene end was trimmed by 7 bases and the J gene end by 5 bases; junction bases not matched to a gene: 9. The CDR3 loop is CASAQQRGIDTQYF. The CDR3 nucleotides are TGCGCCAGCGCCCAGCAGCGGGGGATAGATACGCAGTATTTT.

The CDR3 nucleotides are TGTGCCACCAGCAGAGGCGGCAGCAGCTCCTACAATGAGCAGTTCTTC. Amino acids: CATSRGGSSSYNEQFF. The chain joins TRBV15 to TRBJ2-1; no definite D call. This CDR3 comprises 16 residues. Trimming removed 1 base from V and 0 bases from J, with 10 bases in between. The V gene's germline CDR1 is LNHNV and CDR2 YYDKDF (reference sequence).

This clone has a handful of counts. The chain carries TRBV7-2 and TRBJ2-2; 9 bases agree with TRBD2. CDR3 size: 16 residues. Germline V gene lookup returns CDR1 SGHTA and CDR2 FQGNSA. J lost 2 bases, V lost 6 bases, and 7 bases had no gene match. The CDR3 nucleotides read TGTGCCAGCAGGGGGAGCGGGGGGCTCAACACCGGGGAGCTGTTTTTT. Protein sequence: CASRGSGGLNTGELFF.

This rearrangement joins TRBV27 to TRBJ2-7, with 10 bases matching TRBD1. Germline assignment: CDR1 MNHEY and CDR2 SMNVEV (reference sequence). The CDR3 contains 16 residues. Losses at the gene ends were 5 bases for V and 2 bases for J; bases not matched to a gene: 9. CDR3 coding DNA: TGTGCCAGCAGTCCCCTGCGGGGACAGGGGCCCTACGAGCAGTACTTC. Translating it yields CASSPLRGQGPYEQYF.

This chain links TRBV4-1 with TRBJ2-7; D perhaps matches TRBD2 (5 bases). Trimming removed 0 bases at V and 6 bases at J, with 12 bases between. This CDR3 region has 14 residues. CDR1 and CDR2 from the germline V gene are MGHRA and YSYEKL. The CDR3 nucleotides read TGCGCCAGCAGCCAAGAGGCAGCGGTAGGCGAGCAGTACTTC. Residues: CASSQEAAVGEQYF.

The V gene is TRBV19, the J gene TRBJ1-1; possibly TRBD1 for D (5 bases). CDR1 and CDR2 (germline): LNHDA, SQIVND (reference sequence). There are 15 residues in the CDR3. Trimming left V 3 bases short and J 1 base short, with 12 bases between. Here the CDR3 DNA reads TGTGCCAGTAGTATGCAGGGAAGGACGAACACTGAAGCTTTCTTT. Its protein is CASSMQGRTNTEAFF.

The J gene is TRBJ2-2, the V gene TRBV21-1; the table assigns TRBD1, which was not confirmed against the DNA. TRBV21-1 is noted as a pseudogene. The CDR3 extends over 17 amino acids. DNA for the CDR3: TGTGCCAGCAGCTTCCGGGACAGGAGCTTGAACACCGGGGAGCTGTTTTTT. Its translation: CASSFRDRSLNTGELFF.